Listed below are T cell receptor beta chains from one sample, sequenced in a study of blood T cell repertoires in COVID-19. Measured with immunoSEQ multiplex PCR; TCRdb has only the in-frame clones, and not every one. The table has 100,000 or so clones, about nine tenths seen once; the top ten hold around 1%. Sample: peripheral blood. These receptors came from a man aged 60 to 75 with acute or convalescent COVID-19. Both conserved end residues are part of each CDR3. D genes are given only for firm matches. Rows give clone size only sometimes, using once, few, many, or a class for an expanded clone.

D gene: TRBD2; J gene: TRBJ2-1; clone size: NA; V gene: TRBV4-1; CDR3 length: 15; CDR3 protein: CASSQLGLADNEQFF; CDR3 DNA: TGCGCCAGCAGCCAACTGGGACTAGCGGACAATGAGCAGTTCTTC
D gene: NA; J gene: TRBJ1-1; clone size: NA; V gene: TRBV9; CDR3 length: 14; CDR3 protein: CASSGGGAHTEAFF; CDR3 DNA: TGTGCCAGCAGCGGTGGGGGGGCGCACACTGAAGCTTTCTTT
D gene: TRBD2; J gene: TRBJ2-3; clone size: NA; V gene: TRBV28; CDR3 length: 17; CDR3 protein: CASSLGVAGGFTDTQYF; CDR3 DNA: TGTGCCAGCAGTTTAGGGGTAGCGGGAGGTTTCACAGATACGCAGTATTTT
D gene: NA; J gene: TRBJ1-3; clone size: few; V gene: TRBV11-2; CDR3 length: 17; CDR3 protein: CASSLDWGRLSGNTIYF; CDR3 DNA: TGTGCCAGCAGCTTAGATTGGGGCAGGCTCTCTGGAAACACCATATATTTT
D gene: TRBD2; J gene: TRBJ2-3; clone size: NA; V gene: TRBV7-2; CDR3 length: 14; CDR3 protein: CASSAQAGADTQYF; CDR3 DNA: TGTGCCAGCAGCGCCCAAGCGGGAGCAGATACGCAGTATTTT
D gene: NA; J gene: TRBJ1-2; clone size: NA; V gene: TRBV9; CDR3 length: 14; CDR3 protein: CASSSTTEIYGYTF; CDR3 DNA: TGTGCCAGCAGCTCCACCACAGAGATCTATGGCTACACCTTC
D gene: NA; J gene: TRBJ2-3; clone size: once; V gene: TRBV21-1; CDR3 length: 12; CDR3 protein: CASSTNRGTQYF; CDR3 DNA: TGTGCCAGCAGCACCAATAGGGGTACGCAGTATTTT
D gene: NA; J gene: TRBJ1-2; clone size: NA; V gene: TRBV30; CDR3 length: 12; CDR3 protein: CAWSESFGGYTF; CDR3 DNA: TGTGCCTGGAGTGAGAGTTTTGGTGGCTACACCTTC
D gene: NA; J gene: TRBJ1-6; clone size: NA; V gene: TRBV11-2; CDR3 length: 17; CDR3 protein: CASSTGTGDLFSSPLHF; CDR3 DNA: TGTGCCAGCAGCACTGGGACTGGGGACCTGTTTAGTTCACCCCTCCACTTT
D gene: TRBD2; J gene: TRBJ2-1; clone size: NA; V gene: TRBV2; CDR3 length: 16; CDR3 protein: CASSELAGVTYNEQFF; CDR3 DNA: TGTGCCAGCAGTGAGTTAGCGGGAGTGACCTACAATGAGCAGTTCTTC
D gene: TRBD1; J gene: TRBJ1-3; clone size: NA; V gene: TRBV15; CDR3 length: 14; CDR3 protein: CATSPDRVRNTIYF; CDR3 DNA: TGTGCCACCAGCCCGGACAGGGTGAGAAACACCATATATTTT
D gene: NA; J gene: TRBJ2-3; clone size: NA; V gene: TRBV9; CDR3 length: 16; CDR3 protein: CASSVVGGLSTDTQYF; CDR3 DNA: TGTGCCAGCAGCGTAGTCGGGGGTTTGAGCACAGATACGCAGTATTTT
D gene: TRBD2; J gene: TRBJ2-1; clone size: NA; V gene: TRBV7-2; CDR3 length: 15; CDR3 protein: CASSETSGPYNEQFF; CDR3 DNA: TGTGCCAGCAGCGAAACTAGCGGCCCCTACAATGAGCAGTTCTTC
D gene: NA; J gene: TRBJ2-5; clone size: NA; V gene: TRBV7-6; CDR3 length: 15; CDR3 protein: CASSPWPGEGETQYF; CDR3 DNA: TGTGCCAGCAGCCCTTGGCCAGGGGAAGGGGAGACCCAGTACTTC
D gene: TRBD2; J gene: TRBJ2-1; clone size: NA; V gene: TRBV3-1/TRBV3-2; CDR3 length: 16; CDR3 protein: CASSQEWREGYNEQFF; CDR3 DNA: TGTGCCAGCAGCCAAGAGTGGCGGGAGGGCTACAATGAGCAGTTCTTC
D gene: TRBD1; J gene: TRBJ2-7; clone size: NA; V gene: TRBV6-6; CDR3 length: 16; CDR3 protein: CASSHTQGALSYEQYF; CDR3 DNA: TGTGCCAGCAGTCACACTCAGGGGGCTCTCTCCTACGAGCAGTACTTC
D gene: NA; J gene: TRBJ2-7; clone size: once; V gene: TRBV2; CDR3 length: 14; CDR3 protein: CASLGGRATYEQYF; CDR3 DNA: TGTGCCAGTCTAGGGGGGAGGGCGACCTACGAGCAGTACTTC
D gene: TRBD1; J gene: TRBJ2-1; clone size: NA; V gene: TRBV5-1; CDR3 length: 15; CDR3 protein: CASSARDRGHNEQFF; CDR3 DNA: TGCGCCAGCAGCGCCCGGGACAGGGGTCACAATGAGCAGTTCTTC
D gene: TRBD1; J gene: TRBJ1-5; clone size: NA; V gene: TRBV6-4; CDR3 length: 16; CDR3 protein: CASSDALQGWYQPQHF; CDR3 DNA: TGTGCCAGCAGTGACGCCCTACAGGGGTGGTATCAGCCCCAGCATTTT
D gene: TRBD1; J gene: TRBJ1-1; clone size: NA; V gene: TRBV5-1; CDR3 length: 14; CDR3 protein: CASSTGTGRTEAFF; CDR3 DNA: TGCGCCAGCAGCACCGGGACAGGAAGGACTGAAGCTTTCTTT
D gene: NA; J gene: TRBJ1-2; clone size: few; V gene: TRBV30; CDR3 length: 15; CDR3 protein: CAWRVDRAGVYGYTF; CDR3 DNA: TGTGCCTGGAGGGTCGACCGGGCAGGGGTATATGGCTACACCTTC
D gene: NA; J gene: TRBJ2-7; clone size: NA; V gene: TRBV12-3/TRBV12-4; CDR3 length: 11; CDR3 protein: CASSSYYEQYF; CDR3 DNA: TGTGCCAGCAGTTCCTACTACGAGCAGTACTTC
D gene: NA; J gene: TRBJ2-1; clone size: NA; V gene: TRBV27; CDR3 length: 12; CDR3 protein: CASSPQSNEQFF; CDR3 DNA: TGTGCCAGCAGTCCCCAATCCAATGAGCAGTTCTTC
D gene: NA; J gene: TRBJ2-7; clone size: NA; V gene: TRBV6-5; CDR3 length: 12; CDR3 protein: CASSSRVYEQYF; CDR3 DNA: TGTGCCAGCAGTAGCCGGGTCTACGAGCAGTACTTC
D gene: NA; J gene: TRBJ2-3; clone size: once; V gene: TRBV2; CDR3 length: 14; CDR3 protein: CASSVELGLGTQYF; CDR3 DNA: TGTGCCAGCAGTGTAGAGCTGGGTCTAGGTACGCAGTATTTT
D gene: TRBD1; J gene: TRBJ1-2; clone size: NA; V gene: TRBV2; CDR3 length: 15; CDR3 protein: CASSEDGQENYGYTF; CDR3 DNA: TGTGCCAGCAGTGAAGACGGACAGGAGAACTATGGCTACACCTTC
D gene: NA; J gene: TRBJ2-6; clone size: NA; V gene: TRBV19; CDR3 length: 16; CDR3 protein: CASKEGVSSGANVLTF; CDR3 DNA: TGTGCCAGTAAGGAGGGTGTTAGCTCTGGGGCCAACGTCCTGACTTTC
D gene: TRBD2; J gene: TRBJ2-3; clone size: NA; V gene: TRBV9; CDR3 length: 15; CDR3 protein: CASSVGAGVTDTQYF; CDR3 DNA: TGTGCCAGCAGCGTAGGTGCGGGAGTGACAGATACGCAGTATTTT
D gene: TRBD1; J gene: TRBJ1-6; clone size: NA; V gene: TRBV11-2; CDR3 length: 16; CDR3 protein: CASSLGTGGFRPPLHF; CDR3 DNA: TGTGCCAGCAGCCTCGGGACAGGGGGTTTCAGACCACCCCTCCACTTT
D gene: TRBD1; J gene: TRBJ2-2; clone size: NA; V gene: TRBV12-3/TRBV12-4; CDR3 length: 13; CDR3 protein: CASSLQGAGELFF; CDR3 DNA: TGTGCCAGCAGCTTACAGGGGGCCGGGGAGCTGTTTTTT
D gene: TRBD2; J gene: TRBJ2-1; clone size: once; V gene: TRBV7-9; CDR3 length: 18; CDR3 protein: CASSLLSGSDSSYNEQFF; CDR3 DNA: TGTGCCAGCAGCCTCCTTAGCGGGAGCGACAGCTCCTACAATGAGCAGTTCTTC
D gene: TRBD1; J gene: TRBJ2-7; clone size: NA; V gene: TRBV3-1/TRBV3-2; CDR3 length: 15; CDR3 protein: CASSHPGQGLVEQYF; CDR3 DNA: TGTGCCAGCAGTCATCCGGGACAGGGGCTGGTCGAGCAGTACTTC
D gene: TRBD1; J gene: TRBJ1-5; clone size: NA; V gene: TRBV10-3; CDR3 length: 16; CDR3 protein: CAISEGRTGSNQPQHF; CDR3 DNA: TGTGCCATCAGTGAGGGTAGGACAGGGAGCAATCAGCCCCAGCATTTT
D gene: NA; J gene: TRBJ1-2; clone size: NA; V gene: TRBV5-1; CDR3 length: 15; CDR3 protein: CASSPRGGANYGYTF; CDR3 DNA: TGCGCCAGCAGCCCCCGGGGAGGGGCAAACTATGGCTACACCTTC
D gene: NA; J gene: TRBJ2-5; clone size: NA; V gene: TRBV10-1; CDR3 length: 16; CDR3 protein: CASSEGGSGGLETQYF; CDR3 DNA: TGCGCCAGCAGTGAGGGGGGTAGCGGTGGCCTGGAGACCCAGTACTTC
D gene: NA; J gene: TRBJ1-2; clone size: NA; V gene: TRBV28; CDR3 length: 14; CDR3 protein: CASSLLGADHGYTF; CDR3 DNA: TGTGCCAGCAGTTTATTGGGGGCAGATCATGGCTACACCTTC
D gene: TRBD1; J gene: TRBJ1-2; clone size: NA; V gene: TRBV19; CDR3 length: 17; CDR3 protein: CASSISRTGGEVYGYTF; CDR3 DNA: TGTGCCAGTAGTATATCTCGGACAGGGGGTGAGGTCTATGGCTACACCTTC
D gene: NA; J gene: TRBJ2-3; clone size: NA; V gene: TRBV9; CDR3 length: 13; CDR3 protein: CASSVVEGNAQYF; CDR3 DNA: TGTGCCAGCAGCGTAGTAGAGGGCAACGCGCAGTATTTT
D gene: NA; J gene: TRBJ1-5; clone size: NA; V gene: TRBV30; CDR3 length: 15; CDR3 protein: CAWSAHGVGNQPQHF; CDR3 DNA: TGTGCCTGGAGTGCCCACGGGGTGGGCAATCAGCCCCAGCATTTT
D gene: NA; J gene: TRBJ1-1; clone size: few; V gene: TRBV5-1; CDR3 length: 14; CDR3 protein: CASSLPDKNTEAFF; CDR3 DNA: TGCGCCAGCAGCTTGCCGGACAAGAACACTGAAGCTTTCTTT